A single sample is the source of the 12 T cell receptor beta chains below, sequenced in a study of CD8 T cells in ankylosing spondylitis. These TCRs' antigens remain unknown. Study findings and constraints: Ankylosing spondylitis blood appeared to be characterized by a TCR beta motif of about eight highly homologous variants.

TCRdb called the 5' RACE reads again in MiXCR, with one record for every CDR3 protein. The repertoire holds about 210,000 distinct CDR3 sequences, with approximately 7.4% as singletons. The sequenced sample was blood, either unsorted or a sorted T cell fraction (not recorded which). Receptor source: a male donor with ankylosing spondylitis.

This clonotype was found a few times. The rearrangement uses TRBV3-1 and TRBJ2-7; 8 bases are a match to TRBD1. V shed 0 bases, J shed 5 bases, and the junction held 6 bases outside the gene matches. Germline V gene sequence: CDR1 LGHDT, CDR2 YNNKEL (reference sequence). This CDR3 spans 15 amino acids. The CDR3 spells CASSQEVGTGHEQYF. DNA for the CDR3: TGTGCCAGCAGCCAAGAAGTGGGGACAGGTCACGAGCAGTACTTC.

This clonotype has ten or more counts. V usage is TRBV13 and J usage is TRBJ2-3; D is unclear. Trimming left V 2 bases short and J 0 bases short, with 12 bases between. The CDR3 runs to 16 residues. From germline, CDR1 is PRHDT and CDR2 FYEKMQ (reference sequence). DNA for the CDR3: TGTGCCAGCAGCTTATCACAGAGATTTAGCACAGATACGCAGTATTTT. Amino acids: CASSLSQRFSTDTQYF.

This clonotype was recorded many times. The chain couples TRBV11-1 to TRBJ2-3; 12 nucleotides align to TRBD2. This CDR3 spans 19 amino acids. V shed 5 bases and J 0 bases; nucleotides not matched to a gene: 12. In germline, CDR1 is SGHAT, CDR2 FQDESV (reference sequence). The CDR3 protein is CASSDTSGRPETSTDTQYF. CDR3 DNA: TGTGCCAGCAGCGACACTAGCGGGAGGCCCGAAACTAGCACAGATACGCAGTATTTT.

This clonotype was picked up many times. The chain employs TRBV20-1 and TRBJ2-7; TRBD1 agrees at 10 bases. Germline CDR1 is DFQATT and CDR2 is SNEGSKA (reference sequence). V lost 0 bases and J lost 5; bases outside the gene matches: 4. The CDR3 is 14 amino acids. CDR3: CSARDGTGVDEQYF. CDR3 DNA sequence: TGCAGTGCTAGAGACGGGACAGGGGTAGACGAGCAGTACTTC.

This clonotype occurred a few times. The CDR3 DNA follows: TGTGCCAGCAGGGCGGGGCTAGCGGGAGAAGAGACCCAGTACTTC. Translated, it gives CASRAGLAGEETQYF. The rearrangement links TRBV7-6 to TRBJ2-5; 10 nucleotides align to TRBD2. CDR1 is SGHVS and CDR2 is FNYEAQ in the germline V gene. V was pared by 6 bases and J by 3 bases, with 7 bases of the junction left unmatched. The CDR3 contains 15 residues.

This clonotype showed up just a few times. This chain joins TRBV19 and TRBJ2-7, with D possibly matching TRBD2 (6 bases). The V and J ends lost 8 bases and 0 bases respectively, with 14 bases between them. The V gene's germline CDR1 is LNHDA and CDR2 SQIVND (reference sequence). The CDR3 is 14 residues long. DNA of the CDR3: TGTGCCAGTTCCCGGGAGATTAGCTCCTACGAGCAGTACTTC. Encoded protein: CASSREISSYEQYF. Supplemented by reference TRBV19 and TRBJ2-7, the full variable domain reads DGGITQSPKYLFRKEGQNVTLSCEQNLNHDAMYWYRQDPGQGLRLIYYSQIVNDFQKGDIAEGYSVSREKKESFPLTVTSAQKNPTAFYLCASSREISSYEQYFGPGTRLTVT.

The table lists this clonotype with a few counts. The rearrangement links TRBV12-3 or TRBV12-4 to TRBJ2-6; 9 nucleotides agree with TRBD2. V was clipped by 6 bases and J by 2 bases; unmatched bases: 8. The length of the CDR3 is 17 residues. In nucleotides, the CDR3 is TGTGCCAGCAGGGGGGTTAGCGGGGGTGCTGGGGCCAACGTCCTGACTTTC. Its protein is CASRGVSGGAGANVLTF.

This clonotype was seen repeatedly, ten times or more. In DNA form, the CDR3 reads TGTGCCACCAGTGGTCCTAGCGGGGGGCAAGAGACCCAGTACTTC. Residues: CATSGPSGGQETQYF. This chain connects TRBV24-1 to TRBJ2-5; 11 bases are shared with TRBD2. The CDR3 has 15 residues. The V segment lost 5 bases and the J segment 2 bases; nucleotides outside the gene matches: 3. The V gene's germline CDR1 is KGHDR and CDR2 SFDVKD.

This sequence joins TRBV20-1 and TRBJ2-1; a possible D gene is TRBD2 (6 bases). CDR3 size: 16 residues. The V gene's germline CDR1 is DFQATT and CDR2 SNEGSKA (reference sequence). Trimming shortened V by 6 bases and J by 4 bases, and 22 bases separated the two germline ends. The CDR3 region has the DNA TGCAGTGCGCCACCCCAGACGGGAGCAGTGTACAATGAGCAGTTCTTC. The encoded protein is CSAPPQTGAVYNEQFF.

This chain joins TRBV13 and TRBJ2-5; 7 nucleotides align to TRBD2. The ends lost 0 bases at V and 3 bases at J; junction bases unmatched: 7. Looked up from germline, CDR1 is PRHDT and CDR2 is FYEKMQ (reference sequence). The CDR3 runs 16 residues. CDR3 DNA sequence: TGTGCCAGCAGCTTAGGCCGGGGCGGACTAGAAGAGACCCAGTACTTC. The encoded protein is CASSLGRGGLEETQYF.

This clonotype was counted at least ten times. The CDR3 is CASSLGASANEQFF. Here the CDR3 DNA reads TGTGCCAGCAGCTTGGGGGCCTCGGCCAATGAGCAGTTCTTC. V usage is TRBV5-6 and J usage is TRBJ2-1; D is unclear. The CDR3 contains 14 residues. Per germline, CDR1 SGHDT and CDR2 YYEEEE. Trimming pared 0 bases from V and 6 bases from J, leaving 10 bases between.

This clonotype was observed at least ten times. The gene calls are TRBV12-3 or TRBV12-4 and TRBJ2-4; possibly TRBD1 for D (5 bases). V was pared by 2 bases and J by 4 bases, with 18 bases between. This CDR3 contains 17 residues. This chain's CDR3 is CASSLSVVGVKKNIQYF. The CDR3 DNA is TGTGCCAGCAGTTTATCGGTGGTAGGGGTGAAGAAAAACATTCAGTACTTC.